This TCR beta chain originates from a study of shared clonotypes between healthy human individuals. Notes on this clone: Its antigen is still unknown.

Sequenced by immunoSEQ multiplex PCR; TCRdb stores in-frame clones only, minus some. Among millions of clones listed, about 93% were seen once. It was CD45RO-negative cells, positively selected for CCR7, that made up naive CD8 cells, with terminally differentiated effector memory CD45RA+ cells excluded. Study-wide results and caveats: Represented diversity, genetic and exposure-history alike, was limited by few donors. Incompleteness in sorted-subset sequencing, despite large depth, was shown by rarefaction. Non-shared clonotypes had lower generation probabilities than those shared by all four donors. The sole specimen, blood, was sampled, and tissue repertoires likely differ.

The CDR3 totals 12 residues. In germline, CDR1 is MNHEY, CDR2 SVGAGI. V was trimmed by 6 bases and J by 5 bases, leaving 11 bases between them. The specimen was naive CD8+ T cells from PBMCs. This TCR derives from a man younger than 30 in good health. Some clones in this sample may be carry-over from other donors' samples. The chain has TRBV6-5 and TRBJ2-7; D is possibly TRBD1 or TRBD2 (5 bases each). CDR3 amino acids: CASSPGDDEQYF. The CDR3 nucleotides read TGTGCCAGCAGCCCCGGGGACGACGAGCAGTACTTC.